Here is one TCR beta chain with its context. Each donor contributed 95,000 or so T cells on average, unsorted. The CDR3 runs 13 residues. The ends were cut back, 5 bases at V and 7 bases at J, with 11 bases in the middle. Germline V gives CDR1 SNHLY, CDR2 FYNNEI. Repertoires were generated with immunoSEQ multiplex PCR, while TCRdb's copy carries only in-frame clones and drops some. Of around 45,000 clones detected, around 94% appear once; the ten largest clones hold about 2%. These data belong to a study of T cells in tuberculosis. The specimen was PBMCs. The sequence came from a donor under 30 with latent tuberculosis or without tuberculosis infection. Some clones in this sample may be carry-over from other donors' samples. J is TRBJ2-2 and V is TRBV2; D possibly corresponds to TRBD1 (6 bases). CDR3 nucleotide sequence: TGTGCCAGCAGTTACAGGGCAAGCGGGGAGCTGTTTTTT. It encodes CASSYRASGELFF. Full variable domain (missing parts from reference TRBV2 and TRBJ2-2): EPEVTQTPSHQVTQMGQEVILRCVPISNHLYFYWYRQILGQKVEFLVSFYNNEISEKSEIFDDQFSVERPDGSNFTLKIRSTKLEDSAMYFCASSYRASGELFFGEGSRLTVL.